A selection of T cell receptor beta chains follows, all from one sample in a study of blood T cells in healthy people across ages. Each CDR3 protein is one row after TCRdb ran MiXCR on the 5' RACE reads. The sample has roughly 2 million distinct CDR3 sequences; 49% are singletons. The material sequenced was blood. The receptor source for this set is a woman aged 35 to 49 in good health. CDR3s include the opening cysteine and the closing phenylalanine or tryptophan. D genes are given only for firm matches. The size field is filled for only some rows; it gives once, few, many or a size class.

D gene,clone size,V gene,J gene,CDR3 DNA,CDR3 protein
TRBD1,.,TRBV5-1,TRBJ2-7,TGCGCCAGCTTTGACAGGGGGCGCGAGCAGTACTTC,CASFDRGREQYF
.,few,TRBV12-3/TRBV12-4,TRBJ2-3,TGTGCCAGCAGTTTAGACCGGACAGCATACACAGATACGCAGTATTTT,CASSLDRTAYTDTQYF
TRBD2,few,TRBV20-1,TRBJ2-5,TGCAGTGCTTCGGGACTAGTGAGGGGGACCCACCAAGAGACCCAGTACTTC,CSASGLVRGTHQETQYF
.,.,TRBV12-3/TRBV12-4,TRBJ2-3,TGTGCCAGCAGCGGAAGTCAACTCACAGATACGCAGTATTTT,CASSGSQLTDTQYF
TRBD1,.,TRBV7-9,TRBJ2-1,TGTGCCAGCAGCTTAGTGGGACAGGGGGTCAATGAGCAGTTCTTC,CASSLVGQGVNEQFF
TRBD1,.,TRBV29-1,TRBJ2-1,TGCAGCGTTGTCGGGACAGGGTCCCTTTACAATGAGCAGTTCTTC,CSVVGTGSLYNEQFF
.,.,TRBV2,TRBJ2-3,TGTGCCAGCAGTGAAGGCAGGGTATTACCCCTAGGGTATTTT,CASSEGRVLPLGYF
.,.,TRBV5-1,TRBJ1-2,TGCGCCAGCAGCTTGATAGAAAGGACATCTACTAACTATGGCTACACCTTC,CASSLIERTSTNYGYTF
.,.,TRBV5-1,TRBJ2-1,TGCGCCAGCAGCCCGAGCGGGCGATACAATGAGCAGTTCTTC,CASSPSGRYNEQFF
.,.,TRBV18,TRBJ2-2,TGTGCCAGCTCAAGGCAGCCCAACACCGGGGAGCTGTTTTTT,CASSRQPNTGELFF
.,.,TRBV20-1,TRBJ1-1,TGCAGTGCCCGAGGGGGGATGAACACTGAAGCTTTCTTT,CSARGGMNTEAFF
TRBD2,.,TRBV7-2,TRBJ2-7,TGTGCCAGCAGCTTAAACGGGGGGGCTTACGAGCAGTACTTC,CASSLNGGAYEQYF
.,few,TRBV7-9,TRBJ2-1,TGTGCCAGCAGCGGTGGGGGATTCTACAATGAGCAGTTCTTC,CASSGGGFYNEQFF
TRBD1,.,TRBV29-1,TRBJ2-1,TGCAGCGTCGGGGACAGGGGAAGCTCCTACAATGAGCAGTTCTTC,CSVGDRGSSYNEQFF
.,many,TRBV20-1,TRBJ1-2,TGCAGTGCGCCGACAGCCTCAACCTATACTAACTATGGCTACACCTTC,CSAPTASTYTNYGYTF
.,.,TRBV20-1,TRBJ2-5,TGCAGTGCCCGGGTAGGGACGGGGTCTAAAAAGCAGTACTTC,CSARVGTGSKKQYF
TRBD2,few,TRBV4-2,TRBJ2-1,TGTGCCAGCAGCCAAGAAGCGGGGAACAATGAGCAGTTCTTC,CASSQEAGNNEQFF
.,.,TRBV21-1,TRBJ2-2,TGTGCCAGCAGCAAAGGGACTACGAACACCGGGGAGCTGTTTTTT,CASSKGTTNTGELFF
TRBD1,few,TRBV7-9,TRBJ2-3,TGTGCCAGCAGCCCAGGGACAGGGAATAGTGCAGATACGCAGTATTTT,CASSPGTGNSADTQYF
.,.,TRBV12-5,TRBJ2-2,TGTGCTAGTGCCCCGGGCCCTGGCGACACCGGGGAGCTGTTTTTT,CASAPGPGDTGELFF
TRBD2,.,TRBV9,TRBJ2-3,TGTGCCAGCAGCGTAGAGACTAGCGGGGGGTATAGCACAGATACGCAGTATTTT,CASSVETSGGYSTDTQYF
TRBD1,.,TRBV20-1,TRBJ2-4,TGCAGTGCTGGGATCTTGACCCCGGGGACAGCCGAAAACATTCAGTACTTC,CSAGILTPGTAENIQYF
TRBD2,.,TRBV7-2,TRBJ2-3,TGTGCCGGCAGCCTGGGGCTAGCGGGGGCAGATACGCAGTATTTT,CAGSLGLAGADTQYF
.,few,TRBV2,TRBJ2-7,TGTGCCAGCAGTGATGGGACGGTCACCTACGAGCAGTACTTC,CASSDGTVTYEQYF
TRBD2,.,TRBV4-3,TRBJ2-3,TGCGCCAGCAGCCAAGAAGTAGCGGGGGGGCCCCCAGATACGCAGTATTTT,CASSQEVAGGPPDTQYF
TRBD1,once,TRBV11-2,TRBJ2-4,TGTGCCAGCAGCTACAAAAGACAGGGTCAAAACATTCAGTACTTC,CASSYKRQGQNIQYF
.,.,TRBV2,TRBJ2-1,TGTGCCAGCAGTTCACAGGGATTCAATGAGCAGTTCTTC,CASSSQGFNEQFF